This T cell receptor beta chain was captured by sequencing in a study of shared clonotypes between healthy human individuals. Background on the study: Researchers drew samples from a couple of women and three men aged 18 to 49.

Trimming stripped 1 base from V and 5 bases from J, with 18 bases between. The germline CDR1 and CDR2 sequences are LGHNA and YSLEER. CDR3 size: 17 residues. Findings of the study overall: The authors sampled blood alone, and tissue repertoires likely differ. Shared clonotypes: approximately 5% naive CD4, around 3.5% naive CD8, 2% to 2.5% memory CD4, 0.4% memory CD8.

About 200 ng DNA, about 28,000 T cell genomes, went into each sorted-subset replicate PCR. Sequencing used immunoSEQ multiplex PCR; TCRdb keeps in-frame clones, though not all of them. The sample lists around 320,000 clones; 87% were seen once. Remarks on this clone: Its antigen is undetermined.

The rearrangement links TRBV4-3 to TRBJ1-5, with D possibly being TRBD1 (6 bases). The sample consisted of memory CD8+ T cells sorted from blood. The subset denotes: CD45RO+ cells pooled with CCR7-negative TemRA cells. This sequence was found in a young man in good health. DNA of the CDR3: TGCGCCAGCAGCCAAGTTTTAAATTTTTGGGGGCATCAGCCCCAGCATTTT. It translates to CASSQVLNFWGHQPQHF.